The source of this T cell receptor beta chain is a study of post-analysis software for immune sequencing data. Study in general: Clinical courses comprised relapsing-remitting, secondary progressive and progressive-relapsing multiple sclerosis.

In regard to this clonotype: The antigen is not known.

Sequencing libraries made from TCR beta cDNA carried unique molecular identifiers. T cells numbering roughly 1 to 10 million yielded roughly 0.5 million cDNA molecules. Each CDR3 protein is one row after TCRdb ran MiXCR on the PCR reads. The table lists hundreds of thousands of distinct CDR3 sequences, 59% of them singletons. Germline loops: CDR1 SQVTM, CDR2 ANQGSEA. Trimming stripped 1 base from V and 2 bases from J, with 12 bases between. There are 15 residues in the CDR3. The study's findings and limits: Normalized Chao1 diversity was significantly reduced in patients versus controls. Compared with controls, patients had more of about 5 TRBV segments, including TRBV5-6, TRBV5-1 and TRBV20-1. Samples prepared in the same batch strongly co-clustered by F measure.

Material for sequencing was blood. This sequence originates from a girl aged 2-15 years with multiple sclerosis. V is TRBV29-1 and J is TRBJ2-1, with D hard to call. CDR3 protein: CSVEGGRSPYNEQFF. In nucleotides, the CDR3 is TGCAGCGTTGAAGGAGGACGGTCCCCCTACAATGAGCAGTTCTTC.